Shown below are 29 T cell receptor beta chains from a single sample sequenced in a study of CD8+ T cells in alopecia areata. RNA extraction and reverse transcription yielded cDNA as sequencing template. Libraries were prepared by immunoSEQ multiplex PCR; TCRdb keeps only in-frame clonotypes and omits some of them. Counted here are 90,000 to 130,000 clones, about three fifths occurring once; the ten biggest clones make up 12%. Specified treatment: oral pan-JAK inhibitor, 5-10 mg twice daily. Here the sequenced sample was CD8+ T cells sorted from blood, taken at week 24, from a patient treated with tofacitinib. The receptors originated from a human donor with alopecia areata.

This chain's CDR3 is CASSHRENTEAFF. The DNA for the CDR3 is TGTGCCAGCAGTCACAGGGAAAACACTGAAGCTTTCTTT. The chain joins TRBV25-1 to TRBJ1-1; the D gene is possibly TRBD1 (6 bases). The V end was cut by 5 bases, the J end by 2 bases, with 9 bases between. This CDR3 has 13 amino acids. Germline V gene lookup returns CDR1 MGHDK and CDR2 SYGVNS.

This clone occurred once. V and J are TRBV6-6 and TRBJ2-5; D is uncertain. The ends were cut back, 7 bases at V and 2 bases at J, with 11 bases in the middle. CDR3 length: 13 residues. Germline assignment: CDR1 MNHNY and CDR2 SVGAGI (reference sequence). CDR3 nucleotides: TGTGCCAGCATTCACTACGATCAAGAGACCCAGTACTTC. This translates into CASIHYDQETQYF.

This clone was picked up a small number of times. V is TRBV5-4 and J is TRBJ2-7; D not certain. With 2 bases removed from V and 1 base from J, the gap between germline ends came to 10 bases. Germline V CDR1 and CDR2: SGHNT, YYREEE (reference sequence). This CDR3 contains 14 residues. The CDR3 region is CASSLEDTSYEQYF. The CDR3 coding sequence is TGTGCCAGCAGCTTAGAAGACACTTCCTACGAGCAGTACTTC.

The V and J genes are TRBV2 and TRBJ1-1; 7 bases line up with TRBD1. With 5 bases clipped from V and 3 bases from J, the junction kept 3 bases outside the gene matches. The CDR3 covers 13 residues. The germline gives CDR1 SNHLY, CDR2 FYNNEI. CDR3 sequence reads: CASSPDRDTEAFF. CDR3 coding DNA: TGTGCCAGCAGTCCTGACAGGGACACTGAAGCTTTCTTT.

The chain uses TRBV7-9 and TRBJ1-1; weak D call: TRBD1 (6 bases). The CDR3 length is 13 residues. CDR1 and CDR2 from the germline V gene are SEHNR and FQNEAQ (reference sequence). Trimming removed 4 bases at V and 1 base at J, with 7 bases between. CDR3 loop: CASSSTGNTEAFF. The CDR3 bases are TGTGCCAGCAGCTCGACAGGGAACACTGAAGCTTTCTTT.

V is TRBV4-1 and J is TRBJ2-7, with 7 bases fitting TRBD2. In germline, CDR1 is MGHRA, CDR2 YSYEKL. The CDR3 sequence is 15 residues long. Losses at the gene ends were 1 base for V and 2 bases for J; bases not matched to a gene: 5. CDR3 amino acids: CASSQVASGTYEQYF. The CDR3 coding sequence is TGCGCCAGCAGCCAAGTGGCTAGCGGAACCTACGAGCAGTACTTC.

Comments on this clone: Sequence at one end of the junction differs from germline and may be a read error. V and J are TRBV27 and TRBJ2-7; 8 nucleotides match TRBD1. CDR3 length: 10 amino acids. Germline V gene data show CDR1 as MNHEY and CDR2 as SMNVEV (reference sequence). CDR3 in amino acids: CASRGTGIHF. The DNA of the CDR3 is TGTGCCAGCAGGGGGACAGGAATTCATTTC.

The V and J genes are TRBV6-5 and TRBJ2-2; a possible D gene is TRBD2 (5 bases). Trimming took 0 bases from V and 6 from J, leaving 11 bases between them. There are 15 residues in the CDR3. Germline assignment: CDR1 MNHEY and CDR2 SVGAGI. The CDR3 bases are TGTGCCAGCAGTTACTCGATCGTCGGGGCCGGGGAGCTGTTTTTT. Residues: CASSYSIVGAGELFF.

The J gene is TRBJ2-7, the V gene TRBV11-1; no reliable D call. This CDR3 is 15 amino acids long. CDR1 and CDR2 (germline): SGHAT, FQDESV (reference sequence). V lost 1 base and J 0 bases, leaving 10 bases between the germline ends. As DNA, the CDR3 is TGTGCCAGCAGCTTAGACGTAGTTACCTCCTACGAGCAGTACTTC. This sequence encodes CASSLDVVTSYEQYF.

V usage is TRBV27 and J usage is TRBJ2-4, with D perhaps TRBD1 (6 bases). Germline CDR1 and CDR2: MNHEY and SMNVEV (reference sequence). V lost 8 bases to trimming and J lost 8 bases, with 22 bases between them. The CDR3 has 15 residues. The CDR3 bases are TGTGCCAGCGGGCTCGTGGGGGCGGTGGAGGACATTCAGTACTTC. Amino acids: CASGLVGAVEDIQYF.

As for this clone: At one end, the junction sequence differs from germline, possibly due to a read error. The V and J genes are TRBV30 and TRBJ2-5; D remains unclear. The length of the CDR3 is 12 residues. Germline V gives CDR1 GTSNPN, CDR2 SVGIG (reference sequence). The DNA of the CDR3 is TGTGCCTGGAGTGCCGACCTGGAAACCCGGTACTTC. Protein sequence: CAWSADLETRYF.

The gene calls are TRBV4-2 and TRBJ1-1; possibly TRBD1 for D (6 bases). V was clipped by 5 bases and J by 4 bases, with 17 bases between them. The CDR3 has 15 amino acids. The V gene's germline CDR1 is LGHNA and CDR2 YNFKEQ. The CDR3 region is CASSLVGEGVTEAFF. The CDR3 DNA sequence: TGTGCCAGCAGCTTGGTAGGGGAGGGGGTCACTGAAGCTTTCTTT.

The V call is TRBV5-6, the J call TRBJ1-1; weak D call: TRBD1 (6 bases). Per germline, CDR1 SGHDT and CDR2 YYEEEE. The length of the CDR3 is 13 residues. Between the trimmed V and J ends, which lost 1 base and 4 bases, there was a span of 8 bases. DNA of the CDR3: TGTGCCAGCAGCTTGCAAGGGGGCACTGAAGCTTTCTTT. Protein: CASSLQGGTEAFF.

The CDR3, as DNA: TGTGCCAGCAGCCAAGGGACAGAGGGTATCGCCTCCTACGAGCAGTACTTC. This gives the protein CASSQGTEGIASYEQYF. The V and J genes are TRBV4-2 and TRBJ2-7; TRBD1 might be the D (6 bases). Germline-derived CDR1 and CDR2 are LGHNA and YNFKEQ. CDR3 length equals 17 residues. V was shortened by 1 base and J by 0 bases, with 16 bases between the two germline ends.

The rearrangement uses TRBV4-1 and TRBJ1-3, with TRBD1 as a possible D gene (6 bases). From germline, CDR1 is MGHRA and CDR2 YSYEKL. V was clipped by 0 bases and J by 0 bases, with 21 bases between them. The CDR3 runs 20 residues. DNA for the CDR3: TGCGCCAGCAGCCAAGATCCGTGGGGGGCCGGCCTCAACTCTGGAAACACCATATATTTT. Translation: CASSQDPWGAGLNSGNTIYF.

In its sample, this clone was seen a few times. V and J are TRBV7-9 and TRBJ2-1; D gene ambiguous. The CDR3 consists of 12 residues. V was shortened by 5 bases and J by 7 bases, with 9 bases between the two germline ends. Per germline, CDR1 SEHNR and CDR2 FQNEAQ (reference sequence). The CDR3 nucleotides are TGTGCCAGCAGCACCATGGGAAATGAGCAGTTCTTC. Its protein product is CASSTMGNEQFF.

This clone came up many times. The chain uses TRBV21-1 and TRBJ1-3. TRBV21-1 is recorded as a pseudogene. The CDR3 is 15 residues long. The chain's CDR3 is CASSPPAPSGNTIYF. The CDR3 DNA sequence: TGTGCCAGCAGCCCTCCGGCACCCTCTGGAAACACCATATATTTT.

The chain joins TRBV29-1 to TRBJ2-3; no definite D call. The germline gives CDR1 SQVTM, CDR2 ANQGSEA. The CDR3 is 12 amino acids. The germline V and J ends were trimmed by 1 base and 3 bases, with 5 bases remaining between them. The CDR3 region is CSVEGITDTQYF. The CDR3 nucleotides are TGCAGCGTTGAAGGGATTACAGATACGCAGTATTTT.

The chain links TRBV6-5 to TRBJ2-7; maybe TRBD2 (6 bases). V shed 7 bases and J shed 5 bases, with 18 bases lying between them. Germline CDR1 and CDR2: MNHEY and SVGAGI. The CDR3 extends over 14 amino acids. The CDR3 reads CASKDGPGVDEQYF. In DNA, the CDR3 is TGTGCCAGCAAAGACGGACCGGGGGTGGACGAGCAGTACTTC.

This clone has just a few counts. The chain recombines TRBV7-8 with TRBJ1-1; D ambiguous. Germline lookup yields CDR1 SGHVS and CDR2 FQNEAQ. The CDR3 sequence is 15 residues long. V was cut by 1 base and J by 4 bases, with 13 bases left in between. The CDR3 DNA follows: TGTGCCAGCAGCTTAGACTCGGAAATGAGCACTGAAGCTTTCTTT. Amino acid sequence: CASSLDSEMSTEAFF.

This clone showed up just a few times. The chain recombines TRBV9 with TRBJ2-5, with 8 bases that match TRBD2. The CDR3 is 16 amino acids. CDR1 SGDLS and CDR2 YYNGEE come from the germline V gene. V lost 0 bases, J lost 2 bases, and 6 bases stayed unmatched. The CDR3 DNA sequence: TGTGCCAGCAGCGTAGGAGATAGCGGGGCACAAGAGACCCAGTACTTC. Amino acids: CASSVGDSGAQETQYF. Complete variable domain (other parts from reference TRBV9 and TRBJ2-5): DSGVTQTPKHLITATGQRVTLRCSPRSGDLSVYWYQQSLDQGLQFLIQYYNGEERAKGNILERFSAQQFPDLHSELNLSSLELGDSALYFCASSVGDSGAQETQYFGPGTRLLVL.

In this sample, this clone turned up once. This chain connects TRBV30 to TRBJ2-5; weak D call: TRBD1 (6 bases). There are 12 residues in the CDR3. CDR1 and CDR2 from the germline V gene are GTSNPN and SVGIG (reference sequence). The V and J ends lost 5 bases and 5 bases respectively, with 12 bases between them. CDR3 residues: CAWVGQRETQYF. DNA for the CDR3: TGTGCCTGGGTCGGACAGAGGGAGACCCAGTACTTC.

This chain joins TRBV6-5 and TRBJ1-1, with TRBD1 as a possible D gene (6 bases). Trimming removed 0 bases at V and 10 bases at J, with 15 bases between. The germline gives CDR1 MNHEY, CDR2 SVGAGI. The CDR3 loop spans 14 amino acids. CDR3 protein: CASSYSGPGARAFF. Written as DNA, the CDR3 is TGTGCCAGCAGTTACTCAGGCCCGGGGGCTAGAGCTTTCTTT.

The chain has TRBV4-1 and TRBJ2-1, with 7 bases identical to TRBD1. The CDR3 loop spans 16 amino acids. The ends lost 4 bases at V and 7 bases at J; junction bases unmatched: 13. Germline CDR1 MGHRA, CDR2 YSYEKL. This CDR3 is CASSPEGGTPWNEQFF. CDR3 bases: TGCGCCAGCAGCCCCGAAGGGGGCACCCCCTGGAATGAGCAGTTCTTC.

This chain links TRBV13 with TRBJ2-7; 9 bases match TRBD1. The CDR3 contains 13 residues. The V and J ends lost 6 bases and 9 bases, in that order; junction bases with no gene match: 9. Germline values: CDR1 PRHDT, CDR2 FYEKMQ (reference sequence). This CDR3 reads CASSFRDRDAQYF. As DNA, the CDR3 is TGTGCCAGCAGTTTCCGGGACAGGGATGCGCAGTACTTC.

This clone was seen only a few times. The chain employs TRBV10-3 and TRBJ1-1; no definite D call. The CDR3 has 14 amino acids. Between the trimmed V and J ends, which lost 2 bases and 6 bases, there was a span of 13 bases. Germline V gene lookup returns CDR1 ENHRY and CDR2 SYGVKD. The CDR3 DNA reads TGTGCCATCAGTGAGCCTGGCGAGGGCGCTGAAGCTTTCTTT. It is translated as CAISEPGEGAEAFF.

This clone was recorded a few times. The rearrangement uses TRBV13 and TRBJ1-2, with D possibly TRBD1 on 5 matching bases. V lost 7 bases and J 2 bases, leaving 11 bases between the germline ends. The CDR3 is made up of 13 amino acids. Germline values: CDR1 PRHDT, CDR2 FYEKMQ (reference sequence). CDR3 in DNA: TGTGCCAGCAATGGGGACGGGAACTATGGCTACACCTTC. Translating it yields CASNGDGNYGYTF.

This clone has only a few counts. As DNA, the CDR3 is TGTGCCAGCAGCCTCGACCCGGGACAGGCCTACGAGCAGTACTTC. It encodes CASSLDPGQAYEQYF. The gene calls are TRBV7-9 and TRBJ2-7; TRBD1 agrees at 8 bases. Germline V CDR1 and CDR2: SEHNR, FQNEAQ (reference sequence). The CDR3 runs 15 residues. With V trimmed by 5 bases and J by 2 bases, 8 bases remained unmatched.

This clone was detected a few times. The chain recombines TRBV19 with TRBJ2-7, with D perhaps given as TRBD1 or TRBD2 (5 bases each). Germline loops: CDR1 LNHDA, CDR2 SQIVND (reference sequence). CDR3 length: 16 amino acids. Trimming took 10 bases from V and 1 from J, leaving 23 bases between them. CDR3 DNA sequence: TGTGCCACCTCTACCCCCGGGACGGATTATTCCTACGAGCAGTACTTC. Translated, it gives CATSTPGTDYSYEQYF.